This entry lists 22 T cell receptor beta chains sequenced from one sample in a study of blood T cells in healthy people across ages (dated by TCRdb to between 2014 and 2016). Receptor libraries were prepared by 5' RACE. TCRdb lists the instrument as Illumina HiSeq 2500. The second PCR ran for about 6 to 11 cycles and used a J-beta primer mix along with a sample-barcoded 5' primer. TCRdb passed the public sequencing reads through fastp at Q25 and MiXCR, retaining productive beta sequences. Merged by CDR3 protein, the rows form single entries marked with the most common genes and DNA. The sample profile shows some 640,000 distinct CDR3 sequences; roughly 30% of them were found once. The ten largest clones add up to 15% to 17% of the sample. Sequencing input: blood. These receptors were obtained from an elderly woman in good health.

This sequence joins TRBV7-9 and TRBJ2-5; 10 bases line up with TRBD2. Germline assignment: CDR1 SEHNR and CDR2 FQNEAQ (reference sequence). V lost 6 bases, J lost 4 bases, and 8 bases stayed unmatched. The CDR3 totals 15 residues. The CDR3 bases are TGTGCCAGCAGAGGACTAGCGGATTCCCCAGAGACCCAGTACTTC. Protein sequence: CASRGLADSPETQYF.

This clonotype was found many times. This chain connects TRBV29-1 to TRBJ2-7; possibly TRBD2 for D (6 bases). V was cut by 5 bases and J by 3 bases, with 14 bases left in between. Germline assignment: CDR1 SQVTM and CDR2 ANQGSEA. The CDR3 is 13 residues long. Here the CDR3 DNA reads TGCAGCGTTTCAGGAGGGGCAGGCTACGAGCAGTACTTC. Its protein is CSVSGGAGYEQYF.

This clonotype occurred many times. The chain has TRBV20-1 and TRBJ2-7, with D possibly TRBD2 on 7 matching bases. CDR1 is DFQATT, CDR2 SNEGSKA, per germline (reference sequence). V was shortened by 4 bases and J by 1 base, with 17 bases between the two germline ends. The CDR3 covers 15 residues. In DNA form, the CDR3 reads TGCAGTGCTACCGCGGGGGCACTCAAGTCCTACGAGCAGTACTTC. Its protein product is CSATAGALKSYEQYF.

This clonotype has a handful of counts. V is TRBV11-2 and J is TRBJ2-3; 14 nucleotides match TRBD2. With 1 base clipped from V and 0 bases from J, the junction kept 12 bases outside the gene matches. Per germline, CDR1 SGHAT and CDR2 FQNNGV. This CDR3 is 21 amino acids long. The CDR3 DNA sequence: TGTGCCAGCAGCTTAGGCCGGACTAGCGGGGGGACCCTTTTGAGCACAGATACGCAGTATTTT. This sequence encodes CASSLGRTSGGTLLSTDTQYF.

The V and J genes are TRBV7-2 and TRBJ2-1; maybe TRBD1 (5 bases). Germline V gene lookup returns CDR1 SGHTA and CDR2 FQGNSA. This CDR3 contains 14 residues. V lost 5 bases and J lost 8, with 16 bases in between. The CDR3, as DNA: TGTGCCAGCAGCCTAATTGGGCAGGGCTATGAGCAGTTCTTC. This codes for CASSLIGQGYEQFF.

This clonotype was seen a handful of times. A read error may be the cause here, since a much bigger clone is one base away. V and J are TRBV7-2 and TRBJ2-5; no definite D call. Germline V CDR1 and CDR2: SGHTA, FQGNSA. V was pared by 0 bases and J by 11 bases, with 16 bases between. The CDR3 has 14 residues. The CDR3 loop is CASSLAELYNEQYF. The CDR3 DNA follows: TGTGCCAGCAGCTTAGCTGAGCTATACAATGAGCAGTACTTC.

The chain joins TRBV28 to TRBJ2-7; 8 bases line up with TRBD1. Germline V lookup: CDR1 MDHEN, CDR2 SYDVKM. V trimming: 6 bases; J trimming: 11 bases; junction bases outside the gene matches: 6. CDR3 length: 11 amino acids. The CDR3 nucleotides are TGTGCCAGCAGGGGTGCAGGGGGCGAGTACTTC. Its translation: CASRGAGGEYF.

Concerning this clonotype itself: The junction differs from germline at one of its ends, possibly a read error. The rearrangement uses TRBV7-2 and TRBJ2-2, with 8 bases that match TRBD1. This CDR3 region has 16 residues. CDR1 and CDR2 from the germline V gene are SGHTA and FQGNSA. CDR3 DNA sequence: TGTGCCAGCAGATCAACAGGGGGTTGGAAGACCGGGGGGCTGTTTTTT. Translation gives CASRSTGGWKTGGLFF.

This clonotype was counted only a few times. V usage is TRBV2 and J usage is TRBJ1-1; the D gene is possibly TRBD1 (5 bases). Germline CDR1 and CDR2: SNHLY and FYNNEI. V dropped 4 bases and J dropped 1 base, with 13 bases sitting between them. CDR3 size: 15 residues. The CDR3 loop reads CASSAGWGRNTEAFF. CDR3 coding DNA: TGTGCCAGCAGTGCGGGTTGGGGGAGGAACACTGAAGCTTTCTTT.

At least ten counts were recorded for this clonotype. The chain links TRBV9 to TRBJ1-4; D is perhaps TRBD1 (5 bases). The length of the CDR3 is 15 residues. The germline V gene has CDR1 SGDLS and CDR2 YYNGEE. V was cut by 2 bases and J by 8 bases, with 16 bases left in between. The CDR3: CASSVGRQGWEKLFF. The CDR3 nucleotides are TGTGCCAGCAGCGTTGGTCGGCAGGGTTGGGAAAAACTGTTTTTT.

V usage is TRBV2 and J usage is TRBJ1-5, with 11 bases aligning to TRBD1. This CDR3 has 16 amino acids. Trimming at V came to 6 bases and at J to 5 bases, leaving 9 bases not matched to a gene. Germline CDR1 reads SNHLY; CDR2 reads FYNNEI. The CDR3 region is CASSSLRTGGDQPQHF. The CDR3, as DNA: TGTGCCAGCAGCTCACTAAGGACAGGGGGCGATCAGCCCCAGCATTTT.

With respect to this clonotype: Given a much more abundant clone one base away, this may be a read error. The rearrangement joins TRBV9 to TRBJ2-5; the match to TRBD2 covers 8 bases. Unmatched junction bases numbered 18, after V lost 0 bases and J lost 11 bases. The CDR3 length is 17 residues. The V gene's germline CDR1 is SGDLS and CDR2 YYNGEE. The CDR3 coding sequence is TGTGCCAGCAGCGTAGGAACGGGGGGGGCCAACTACAATGAGCAGTACTTC. Translation gives CASSVGTGGANYNEQYF.

This clonotype was picked up many times. This chain links TRBV27 with TRBJ2-1, with 14 bases identical to TRBD2. Germline V gives CDR1 MNHEY, CDR2 SMNVEV (reference sequence). The CDR3 runs to 19 residues. The V gene end was trimmed by 6 bases and the J gene end by 2 bases; junction bases not matched to a gene: 12. CDR3 residues: CASSDPLGLAGETYNEQFF. In DNA, the CDR3 is TGTGCCAGCAGCGACCCTTTGGGACTAGCGGGGGAAACCTACAATGAGCAGTTCTTC.

With regard to this clonotype: Sequence at one end of the junction differs from germline and may be a read error. The CDR3 DNA reads TGTGCCAGCAGCTTGGGAGGGGATTCCTCCTACAATGAGCAGGTCTTC. This encodes CASSLGGDSSYNEQVF. This sequence joins TRBV5-5 and TRBJ2-1; D is tentatively TRBD1 or TRBD2 (5 bases each). Germline CDR1 reads SGHKS; CDR2 reads YYEKEE (reference sequence). This CDR3 comprises 16 residues.

As to this clonotype: Being one base from a much bigger clone, this may be a read error. The chain recombines TRBV11-2 with TRBJ2-7; D not certain. The CDR3 runs 12 residues. Germline CDR1 is SGHAT and CDR2 is FQNNGV. Trimming removed 5 bases at V and 3 bases at J, with 8 bases between. In DNA, the CDR3 is TGTGCCAGCAGCCGGCCCCTCTACGAGCAGTACTTC. Its protein product is CASSRPLYEQYF.

This clonotype was seen repeatedly, ten times or more. The chain couples TRBV20-1 to TRBJ2-1; 9 nucleotides align to TRBD2. Germline CDR1 DFQATT, CDR2 SNEGSKA (reference sequence). Trimming cost V 4 bases and J 7 bases; bases outside gene matches: 11. The CDR3 is 15 amino acids. This CDR3 reads CSATNAGGPKNEQFF. The CDR3 nucleotides read TGCAGTGCTACCAACGCGGGGGGGCCAAAGAATGAGCAGTTCTTC.

Regarding this clonotype: A clone one base away is much larger, so this may be a read error. This CDR3 is CASTWTAGSRETQYF. CDR3 in DNA: TGTGCCAGCACCTGGACGGCGGGGTCGAGGGAGACCCAGTACTTC. The chain couples TRBV9 to TRBJ2-4; tentative D call: TRBD2 (6 bases). The DNA end is a closer match to TRBJ2-5, so the J assignment may be wrong. CDR1 is SGDLS, CDR2 YYNGEE, per germline. This CDR3 is built from 15 residues.

This clonotype was seen at least ten times. The CDR3 loop reads CASSPRGRGDGYTF. The CDR3 DNA sequence: TGCGCCAGCAGCCCCCGGGGCAGGGGAGATGGCTACACCTTC. The rearrangement links TRBV5-1 to TRBJ1-2, with TRBD1 as a possible D gene (6 bases). The ends were cut back, 4 bases at V and 6 bases at J, with 16 bases in the middle. The CDR3 is made up of 14 amino acids. Germline CDR1 reads SGHRS; CDR2 reads YFSETQ.

V is TRBV20-1 and J is TRBJ2-5; 9 bases line up with TRBD2. With the DNA end fitting TRBJ2-7 better, the J assignment may be wrong. Germline CDR1 and CDR2: DFQATT and SNEGSKA (reference sequence). The CDR3 contains 13 residues. CDR3 nucleotides: TGCAGTGCTATGACCAGCGGGGGGCACGAGCAGTACTTC. This translates into CSAMTSGGHEQYF.

This clonotype was seen ten or more times. The V and J genes are TRBV6-5 and TRBJ2-1; D possibly corresponds to TRBD1 (5 bases). Germline V gene lookup returns CDR1 MNHEY and CDR2 SVGAGI. The ends were cut back, 6 bases at V and 4 bases at J, with 16 bases in the middle. This CDR3 has 15 amino acids. DNA of the CDR3: TGTGCCAGCAGGCCCCTTGGGGCACCTTACAATGAGCAGTTCTTC. Translated, it gives CASRPLGAPYNEQFF.

This clonotype was observed many times. This sequence joins TRBV20-1 and TRBJ2-7; D possibly corresponds to TRBD2 (6 bases). The CDR3 has 13 amino acids. The germline CDR1 and CDR2 sequences are DFQATT and SNEGSKA (reference sequence). Trimming removed 3 bases from V and 2 bases from J, with 11 bases in between. CDR3 protein: CSASDGGTYEQYF. CDR3 coding DNA: TGCAGTGCTAGCGATGGAGGGACCTACGAGCAGTACTTC.

This clonotype was counted many times. This chain uses TRBV6-5 with TRBJ1-6; 10 bases line up with TRBD1. Germline lookup yields CDR1 MNHEY and CDR2 SVGAGI. V shed 6 bases and J 9 bases; nucleotides not matched to a gene: 8. This CDR3 comprises 15 residues. The CDR3 loop is CASSSDRGPVSPLHF. CDR3 nucleotide sequence: TGTGCCAGCAGCTCCGACAGGGGGCCGGTTTCACCCCTCCACTTT.